The table lists the clone carrying this TCR beta chain with a few counts. Its target is not known. The record originates from a study of T-cell reconstitution after alpha-beta-depleted transplantation in children. Findings and caveats of the study: The origin of high day-60 TCRbeta diversity in some patients lay in surviving recipient T cells and thymic progenitors. It was newly produced T cells that mostly accounted for T-cell counts and diversity one year after transplant. Roughly two months post-transplant, alpha-beta T cells reportedly originated from several hundred graft clones that had expanded.

Germline CDR1 SEHNR, CDR2 FQNEAQ (reference sequence). The V segment lost 5 bases and the J segment 8 bases; nucleotides outside the gene matches: 8. The CDR3 is 15 amino acids. TCRbeta library preparation incorporated unique molecular identifiers. TCRdb analysed the PCR reads with MiXCR anew, one entry per CDR3 protein. The table includes some 830,000 distinct CDR3 sequences, less than 20% detected once. The source is a male patient younger than 18 who had a stem cell transplant for acute lymphoblastic leukemia, so the T cells may come from the graft donor. The V and J genes are TRBV7-9 and TRBJ1-4; 10 positions agree with TRBD1. The sample consisted of PBMCs, mostly from graft donor cells, taken 360 days after TCRalphabeta/CD19-depleted stem cell transplant. The CDR3 DNA sequence: TGTGCCAGCAGCCCCGACAGGGGGCGGTTCGAAAAACTGTTTTTT. Protein: CASSPDRGRFEKLFF.